The 19 T cell receptor beta chains below come from one sample, sequenced in a study of Ad26.COV2.S vaccination and SARS-CoV-2 variants. Here immunoSEQ multiplex PCR was the method, and the copy in TCRdb shows in-frame clones only, minus some. Of roughly 390,000 clones listed, about 85% were seen once; the top ten hold 3.5%. Treatment reported: roughly 18 received Ad26.COV2.S at low or high dose, single or two shots; several received placebo; per-sample allocation not given. After the first vaccine or placebo injection, samples were drawn on day 63. The material was peripheral blood, obtained in a trial of Ad26.COV2.S vaccine versus placebo. The receptor set was obtained from a person between 18 and 65 years old who received the Ad26.COV2.S COVID-19 vaccine or a placebo.

This clone was observed a single time. Other DNA sequences from this sample encode an identical CDR3 as well. This sequence joins TRBV3-1 (or the pseudogene TRBV3-2) and TRBJ1-2; D is possibly TRBD1 (6 bases). V gave up 3 bases and J gave up 4 bases, with 12 bases separating them. The CDR3 extends over 14 amino acids. The V gene's germline CDR1 is LGHDT and CDR2 YNNKEL (reference sequence). CDR3 coding DNA: TGTGCCAGCAGCCAGGGTCAGGGGTCCTATGGCTACACCTTC. It yields the protein CASSQGQGSYGYTF.

This chain connects TRBV11-2 to TRBJ1-2, with 8 bases aligning to TRBD1. Germline CDR1 reads SGHAT; CDR2 reads FQNNGV. The V gene end was trimmed by 1 base and the J gene end by 8 bases; junction bases not matched to a gene: 9. The CDR3 runs 15 residues. The CDR3 coding sequence is TGTGCCAGCAGCTTAGCCGGACAGGGAAAGAGGGGCTACACCTTC. Translating it yields CASSLAGQGKRGYTF.

The rearrangement links TRBV18 to TRBJ1-5, with TRBD1 as a possible D gene (6 bases). Germline loops: CDR1 KGHSH, CDR2 LQKENI. V was cut by 3 bases and J by 1 base, with 10 bases left in between. The CDR3 runs 15 residues. This chain's CDR3 is CASSPSTGSNQPQHF. CDR3 sequence (DNA): TGTGCCAGCTCACCCTCAACAGGGAGCAATCAGCCCCAGCATTTT.

A few counts support this clone. V usage is TRBV9 and J usage is TRBJ1-1; D remains ambiguous. V lost 0 bases, J lost 4 bases, and 7 bases lay in between. Germline CDR1 is SGDLS and CDR2 is YYNGEE. The CDR3 consists of 13 residues. This CDR3 is CASSVGGSTEAFF. The CDR3 DNA is TGTGCCAGCAGCGTAGGAGGGAGCACTGAAGCTTTCTTT.

The gene calls are TRBV7-9 and TRBJ1-6, with 8 bases matching TRBD1. The ends lost 3 bases at V and 8 bases at J; junction bases unmatched: 6. Germline CDR1 reads SEHNR; CDR2 reads FQNEAQ (reference sequence). The CDR3 consists of 15 residues. The CDR3 region is CASSFYPGQDSPLHF. The CDR3, as DNA: TGTGCCAGCAGCTTTTATCCGGGACAGGATTCACCCCTCCACTTT.

This clone came up once. The chain recombines TRBV6-5 with TRBJ1-2; maybe TRBD1 (5 bases). Germline CDR1 and CDR2: MNHEY and SVGAGI. The CDR3 sequence is 12 residues long. Trimming removed 3 bases from V and 6 bases from J, with 8 bases in between. The CDR3 nucleotides are TGTGCCAGCAGTTATGGGGGAAATGGCTACACCTTC. This gives the protein CASSYGGNGYTF.

As DNA, the CDR3 is TGTGCCAGTAGTATCGAAGACAGGGGCACAGATACGCAGTATTTT. Amino acids: CASSIEDRGTDTQYF. The chain uses TRBV19 and TRBJ2-3; 7 bases agree with TRBD1. J lost 1 base, V lost 3 bases, and 4 bases had no gene match. CDR3 length: 15 amino acids. Germline V CDR1 and CDR2: LNHDA, SQIVND (reference sequence).

The CDR3 DNA is TGTGCCAGCAGCCAATTTTTGGGGAACACTGAAGCTTTCTTT. Amino acid sequence: CASSQFLGNTEAFF. This rearrangement joins TRBV16 to TRBJ1-1; the D is unclear. The CDR3 contains 14 residues. The germline V gene has CDR1 KGHSY and CDR2 FQNENV. V lost 1 base to trimming and J lost 1 base, with 7 bases between them.

This clone was seen at least ten times. The chain is built from TRBV19 and TRBJ1-3; D is ambiguous. Germline V CDR1 and CDR2: LNHDA, SQIVND (reference sequence). The germline V and J ends were trimmed by 5 bases and 0 bases, with 2 bases remaining between them. The CDR3 has 12 residues. CDR3 sequence reads: CASSFSGNTIYF. The CDR3 DNA is TGTGCCAGTAGTTTCTCTGGAAACACCATATATTTT.

The CDR3 spells CASSTTGGFSPLHF. As DNA, the CDR3 is TGTGCCAGCAGTACGACAGGGGGCTTTTCACCCCTCCACTTT. The chain is built from TRBV7-9 and TRBJ1-6, with 10 bases matching TRBD1. V shed 6 bases, J shed 9 bases, and the junction held 5 bases outside the gene matches. The CDR3 is 14 amino acids. CDR1 SEHNR and CDR2 FQNEAQ come from the germline V gene (reference sequence).

This chain connects TRBV9 to TRBJ2-7, with 8 bases identical to TRBD1. The junction had 4 bases not matched to a gene; V was cut back by 2 bases and J by 3 bases. This CDR3 is 14 amino acids long. Germline V gives CDR1 SGDLS, CDR2 YYNGEE. This chain's CDR3 is CASSVGDRIYEQYF. CDR3 DNA: TGTGCCAGCAGCGTGGGGGACAGGATCTACGAGCAGTACTTC.

The J gene is TRBJ2-4, the V gene TRBV5-1; 8 nucleotides align to TRBD1. Trimming cost V 4 bases and J 1 base; bases outside gene matches: 4. Germline assignment: CDR1 SGHRS and CDR2 YFSETQ. This CDR3 spans 15 amino acids. This CDR3 is CASSLGDRAKNIQYF. The DNA of the CDR3 is TGCGCCAGCAGCCTGGGGGACAGGGCCAAAAACATTCAGTACTTC.

This clone was seen more than once but under ten times. The V and J genes are TRBV27 and TRBJ2-2, with D unresolved. CDR1 and CDR2 from the germline V gene are MNHEY and SMNVEV (reference sequence). Trimming shortened V by 3 bases and J by 6 bases, and 11 bases separated the two germline ends. The CDR3 runs 14 residues. In nucleotides, the CDR3 is TGTGCCAGCAGTTTTTTGACTCCCGCCGGGGAGCTGTTTTTT. Its protein product is CASSFLTPAGELFF.

The chain combines TRBV4-1 with TRBJ2-2, with 9 bases aligning to TRBD1. V lost 4 bases, J lost 7 bases, and 7 bases stayed unmatched. The CDR3 contains 15 residues. Germline V gene sequence: CDR1 MGHRA, CDR2 YSYEKL. The CDR3 loop is CASSLQDRGHGELFF. CDR3 DNA sequence: TGCGCCAGCAGCCTTCAGGACAGGGGTCACGGGGAGCTGTTTTTT.

The rearrangement joins TRBV10-3 to TRBJ1-3, with D tentatively TRBD1 (6 bases). Germline assignment: CDR1 ENHRY and CDR2 SYGVKD. Trimming removed 10 bases at V and 3 bases at J, with 16 bases between. The CDR3 consists of 14 residues. Written as DNA, the CDR3 is TGTGCCAGCATAGAACAGGGAATTGGAAACACCATATATTTT. Amino acids: CASIEQGIGNTIYF.

This clone was detected once. The V and J genes are TRBV7-2 and TRBJ2-5; 10 bases map to TRBD1. Germline V gene data show CDR1 as SGHTA and CDR2 as FQGNSA. Trimming cost V 5 bases and J 5 bases; bases outside gene matches: 5. The CDR3 has 14 amino acids. In nucleotides, the CDR3 is TGTGCCAGCAGCCCGACAGGGGGCAGGGAGACCCAGTACTTC. Its translation: CASSPTGGRETQYF.

The chain employs TRBV27 and TRBJ2-1, with TRBD2 matching 7 bases. The CDR3 is 15 amino acids. Looked up from germline, CDR1 is MNHEY and CDR2 is SMNVEV (reference sequence). The V and J ends lost 3 bases and 2 bases, in that order; junction bases with no gene match: 4. The CDR3 bases are TGTGCCAGCAGTTTCGGGACTACACCCTACAATGAGCAGTTCTTC. This codes for CASSFGTTPYNEQFF.

The rearrangement uses TRBV6-5 and TRBJ1-2; a possible D gene is TRBD1 (5 bases). This CDR3 region has 12 residues. Germline CDR1 and CDR2: MNHEY and SVGAGI. The ends were cut back, 7 bases at V and 8 bases at J, with 14 bases in the middle. CDR3 nucleotides: TGTGCCAGCACCCCAGGGAGTCAAGGCTACACCTTC. It translates to CASTPGSQGYTF.

The gene calls are TRBV27 and TRBJ2-1; 7 nucleotides align to TRBD2. J gave up 8 bases and V 5 bases, and 15 bases lay outside the gene matches. The CDR3 is 16 amino acids. The germline V gene encodes CDR1 MNHEY and CDR2 SMNVEV (reference sequence). The CDR3 protein is CASSPSGSGFNYEQFF. The CDR3 DNA is TGTGCCAGCAGTCCTAGCGGTAGCGGTTTCAATTATGAGCAGTTCTTC.